This T cell receptor beta chain was recovered during a study of CXCR3-negative and CXCR3-positive naive CD8 T cells. Study summary: The TRB read total, roughly 150 million, broke down to about 1.5 +/- 0.3 million reads per library.

The germline V gene has CDR1 SGHTA and CDR2 FQGTGA. The CDR3 is made up of 17 amino acids. Study-wide findings and caveats: Relative to CXCR3-negative naive cells, CXCR3-positive naive cells had more hydrophobic TRB CDR3s.

Notes on this clonotype: Its antigen is still unknown.

Libraries of TRB cDNA were made by 5' RACE and carried UMIs. TCRdb processed the 5' RACE reads again and assigns one entry to each CDR3 protein, with no DNA. Reported are around 140,000 distinct CDR3 sequences; the ten largest clones contain approximately 0.46%. The clonotype comes from a human donor in good health. Some clones in this sample may be carry-over from other donors' samples. The V and J genes are TRBV7-3 and TRBJ2-2; TCRdb's D call of TRBD1 is untestable without DNA. The sample was naive CXCR3- CD8+ T cells from blood. The sample's subset: CD45RO-CCR7+CD27+CD95- naive CD8+ T cells lacking CXCR3 (TNR3-). The CDR3 reads CASSHPRDSGDTGELFF.